A single sample gave rise to the 6 T cell receptor beta chains below, sequenced in a study of shared clonotypes between healthy human individuals. Some clones are missing from TCRdb's copy, which holds only in-frame ones; the method was immunoSEQ multiplex PCR. The table records 2 million to 2.5 million clones, under 95% of them present only once. The sample taken for sequencing was naive CD4+ T cells from PBMCs. Subset of the sample: CD45RA+ positively selected. These receptors all come from a man younger than 30 in good health. Some clones in this sample may be carry-over from other donors' samples.

The chain employs TRBV6-6 and TRBJ2-7, with no clear D. Germline assignment: CDR1 MNHNY and CDR2 SVGAGI (reference sequence). CDR3 length equals 11 residues. V shed 5 bases and J shed 3 bases, with 5 bases lying between them. This CDR3 reads CASSVLYEQYF. In nucleotides, the CDR3 is TGTGCCAGCAGTGTGCTCTACGAGCAGTACTTC.

The V gene is TRBV19, the J gene TRBJ2-1; TRBD2 agrees at 14 bases. The CDR3 consists of 18 residues. Germline CDR1 reads LNHDA; CDR2 reads SQIVND (reference sequence). V shed 5 bases, J shed 3 bases, and the junction held 9 bases outside the gene matches. CDR3 bases: TGTGCCAGTAGTCTTCGAGGACTAGCGGGAGGTGGCTACAATGAGCAGTTCTTC. It encodes CASSLRGLAGGGYNEQFF.

As to this clone: This sample includes further DNA sequences coding for the same CDR3. The chain links TRBV18 to TRBJ2-5; D remains unclear. Deletions cut 3 bases from V and 5 bases from J, with 10 bases between. Germline V gives CDR1 KGHSH, CDR2 LQKENI. The CDR3 covers 13 residues. The CDR3 DNA follows: TGTGCCAGCTCACCCCCACCCCCGGAGACCCAGTACTTC. This gives the protein CASSPPPPETQYF. The variable domain in full, with the rest retrieved from reference TRBV18 and TRBJ2-5, is NAGVMQNPRHLVRRRGQEARLRCSPMKGHSHVYWYRQLPEEGLKFMVYLQKENIIDESGMPKERFSAEFPKEGPSILRIQQVVRGDSAAYFCASSPPPPETQYFGPGTRLLVL.

The chain joins TRBV5-4 to TRBJ1-1, with a tentative D call TRBD1 (6 bases). This CDR3 spans 14 amino acids. Germline V gene sequence: CDR1 SGHNT, CDR2 YYREEE (reference sequence). The V and J ends lost 3 bases and 7 bases respectively, with 16 bases between them. In DNA, the CDR3 is TGTGCCAGCAGCTCCCCGACAGGAGGAAATGAAGCTTTCTTT. This codes for CASSSPTGGNEAFF.

Remarks on this clone: At the DNA level, this CDR3 is encoded by other sequences in the same sample as well. The J gene is TRBJ2-7, the V gene TRBV5-4; 7 bases line up with TRBD1. Per germline, CDR1 SGHNT and CDR2 YYREEE (reference sequence). The CDR3 loop spans 13 amino acids. Trimming cost V 0 bases and J 6 bases; bases outside gene matches: 3. The CDR3 reads CASSLGQGGEQYF. The CDR3 DNA is TGTGCCAGCAGCTTGGGACAGGGTGGCGAGCAGTACTTC.

The V gene is TRBV29-1, the J gene TRBJ1-2, with 7 nucleotides matching TRBD1. Germline CDR1 reads SQVTM; CDR2 reads ANQGSEA. The CDR3 contains 11 residues. Trimming cost V 1 base and J 13 bases; bases outside gene matches: 6. CDR3 sequence: CSVEVRQGCTF. The CDR3 nucleotides are TGCAGCGTTGAAGTTAGACAGGGATGCACCTTC.